What follows describes a single TCR beta chain. Its antigen is currently unknown. CDR3 length: 14 amino acids. Germline values: CDR1 SEHNR, CDR2 FQNEAQ (reference sequence). Trimming took off 1 base at V and 8 bases at J, with 14 bases between the two ends. This entry comes from a study of shared clonotypes between healthy human individuals. Repertoires were generated with immunoSEQ multiplex PCR, while TCRdb's copy carries only in-frame clones and drops some. The sample carries a few million clones, more than 90% recorded once. Whole-study findings and limits: Naive subsets generally exceeded memory subsets in estimated richness.

The TCR was taken from a man in his late teens or twenties in good health. Sequenced sample: naive CD4+ T cells sorted from blood. The sample's subset: CD45RA+ positively selected. This rearrangement joins TRBV7-9 to TRBJ1-2, with D hard to call. DNA of the CDR3: TGTGCCAGCAGCTTAGACCGGCAGGATGGCGGCTACACCTTC. Encoded protein: CASSLDRQDGGYTF.